This section outlines one T cell receptor beta chain sequence together with its context. Its antigen is undetermined. This sample is part of a study of cytomegalovirus exposure and HLA in healthy donors. Study-level points and caveats: Within an earlier analysis, most TCR beta V segments proved productive either about 90% or about 30% of the time. By a later analysis, the bulk of CMV-associated TCR beta chains appeared HLA-restricted. According to the study, approximately 150 TCR beta chains were cytomegalovirus-associated.

It was with 60 Vbeta and 13 Jbeta primers that the PCR ran. TCRdb keeps only in-frame clones here, not all; method: immunoSEQ multiplex PCR. The table includes 150,000 to 200,000 clones, approximately 84% detected once. This CDR3 spans 15 amino acids. Losses at the gene ends were 0 bases for V and 8 bases for J; bases not matched to a gene: 8. Germline V gene lookup returns CDR1 MGHRA and CDR2 YSYEKL. The clonotype originates from a girl aged 5 to 17 in good health and CMV-seropositive. Sequencing was performed on PBMCs. The genes are TRBV4-1 and TRBJ1-2; 8 nucleotides match TRBD1. In nucleotides, the CDR3 is TGCGCCAGCAGCCAAGATGCCGGACAGGGTTCGGGCTACACCTTC. It yields the protein CASSQDAGQGSGYTF.